This TCR beta chain was recovered during a study of early T cells in non-severe SARS-CoV-2 infection. As for the study in general: Sequencing targeted bulk RNA from unsorted whole blood, leaving chains unpaired.

Unique molecular identifiers were affixed to single, distinct cDNA molecules. TCRdb analysed the 5' RACE reads with MiXCR anew, one entry per CDR3 protein. The sample lists under 90,000 distinct CDR3 sequences; 13% were seen once. The clonotype originates from an adult who was a healthcare worker with PCR-confirmed SARS-CoV-2 infection or an uninfected control (not recorded which). Sequenced input: whole blood.

The CDR3 DNA reads as TGTGCCAGCAGCTTAGAGATCGGGGGCTTTGATGCTTTCTTT. It is translated as CASSLEIGGFDAFF. The chain combines TRBV7-6 with TRBJ1-1; TRBD1 might be the D (6 bases). Germline values: CDR1 SGHVS, CDR2 FNYEAQ. The CDR3 has 14 residues. Trimming removed 1 base from V and 11 bases from J, with 17 bases in between.